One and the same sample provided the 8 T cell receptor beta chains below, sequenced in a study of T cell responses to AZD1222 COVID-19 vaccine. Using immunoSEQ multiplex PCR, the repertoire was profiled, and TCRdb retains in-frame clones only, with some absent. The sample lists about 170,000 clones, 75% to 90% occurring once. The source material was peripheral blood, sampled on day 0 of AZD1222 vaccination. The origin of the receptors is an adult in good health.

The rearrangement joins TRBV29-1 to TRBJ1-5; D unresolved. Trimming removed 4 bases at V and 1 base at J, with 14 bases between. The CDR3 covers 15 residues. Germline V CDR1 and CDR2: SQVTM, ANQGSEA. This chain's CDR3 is CSVVLHGMSNQPQHF. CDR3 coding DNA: TGCAGCGTTGTCCTACATGGCATGAGCAATCAGCCCCAGCATTTT.

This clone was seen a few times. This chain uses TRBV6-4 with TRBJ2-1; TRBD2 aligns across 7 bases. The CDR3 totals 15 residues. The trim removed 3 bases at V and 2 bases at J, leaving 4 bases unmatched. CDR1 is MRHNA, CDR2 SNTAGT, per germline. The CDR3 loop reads CASSELSGAYNEQFF. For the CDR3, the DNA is TGTGCCAGCAGTGAGCTGAGCGGGGCCTACAATGAGCAGTTCTTC.

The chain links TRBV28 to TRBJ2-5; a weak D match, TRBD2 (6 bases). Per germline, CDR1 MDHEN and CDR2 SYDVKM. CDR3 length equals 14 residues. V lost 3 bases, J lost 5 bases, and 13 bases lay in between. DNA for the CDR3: TGTGCCAGCAGTTTTGCGGGGAACAGGGAGACCCAGTACTTC. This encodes CASSFAGNRETQYF.

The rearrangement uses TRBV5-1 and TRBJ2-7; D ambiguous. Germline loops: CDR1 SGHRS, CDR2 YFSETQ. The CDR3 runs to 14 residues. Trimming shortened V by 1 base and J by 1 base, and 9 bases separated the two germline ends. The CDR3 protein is CASSLSGVSYEQYF. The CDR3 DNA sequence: TGCGCCAGCAGCTTGAGTGGGGTGTCCTACGAGCAGTACTTC.

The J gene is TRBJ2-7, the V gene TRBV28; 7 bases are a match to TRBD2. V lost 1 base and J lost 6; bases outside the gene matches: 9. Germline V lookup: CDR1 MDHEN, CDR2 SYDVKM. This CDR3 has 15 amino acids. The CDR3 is CASSLSGGEKVEQYF. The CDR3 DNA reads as TGTGCCAGCAGTTTATCTGGGGGGGAGAAGGTCGAGCAGTACTTC. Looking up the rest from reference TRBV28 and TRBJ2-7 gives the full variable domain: DVKVTQSSRYLVKRTGEKVFLECVQDMDHENMFWYRQDPGLGLRLIYFSYDVKMKEKGDIPEGYSVSREKKERFSLILESASTNQTSMYLCASSLSGGEKVEQYFGPGTRLTVT.

CDR3 nucleotides: TGTGCCAGCAGTTCCTTTGACCAGGATAACTATGGCTACACCTTC. It encodes CASSSFDQDNYGYTF. This chain connects TRBV7-9 to TRBJ1-2; D is uncertain. Germline CDR1 SEHNR, CDR2 FQNEAQ (reference sequence). Trimming took 6 bases from V and 1 from J, leaving 15 bases between them. The CDR3 is 15 residues long.

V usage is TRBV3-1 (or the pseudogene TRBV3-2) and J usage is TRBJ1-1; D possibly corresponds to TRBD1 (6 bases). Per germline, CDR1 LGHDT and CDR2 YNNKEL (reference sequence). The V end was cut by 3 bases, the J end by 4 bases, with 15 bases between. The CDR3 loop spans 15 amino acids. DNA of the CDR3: TGTGCCAGCAGCCATACAATGACAGGTCCCACTGAAGCTTTCTTT. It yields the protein CASSHTMTGPTEAFF.

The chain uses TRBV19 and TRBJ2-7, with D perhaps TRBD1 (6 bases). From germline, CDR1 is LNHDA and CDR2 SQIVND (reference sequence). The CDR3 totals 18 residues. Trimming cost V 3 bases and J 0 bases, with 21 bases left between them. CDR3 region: CASSMGPNRENLSYEQYF. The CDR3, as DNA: TGTGCCAGTAGTATGGGACCCAACAGGGAGAACCTCTCCTACGAGCAGTACTTC.